In its sample, the clone carrying this TCR beta chain was seen many times. Antigen specificity is unknown. The source of the sample is a study of molecular identifiers for immune sequencing clone quantification. The CDR3 is 15 amino acids. The germline V gene has CDR1 PRHDT and CDR2 FYEKMQ (reference sequence). Trimming took off 2 bases at V and 4 bases at J, with 14 bases between the two ends. Preparation of the bulk TCR libraries relied on previously described methods and listed TCR primers. TCRdb re-analysed the PCR reads in MiXCR, keeping a single row per CDR3 protein. The repertoire holds over 300,000 distinct CDR3 sequences, with roughly a quarter as singletons. Points from the study as a whole: Spike-in Jurkat TCR RNA from a single cell reportedly registered among about a million naive cells.

This clonotype was obtained from a human donor in good health. Some libraries in this study had Jurkat cell RNA spiked in. V gene TRBV13 combines with J gene TRBJ1-1, with D maybe TRBD1 (5 bases). The sample comprised naive CD8+ T cells from blood, with Jurkat cell RNA spiked in. Regarding subset: FACS-sorted CD8+CD4-CCR7+CD45RA+ naive T cells. The CDR3 sequence is CASSLRAGRFTEAFF. In DNA form, the CDR3 reads TGTGCCAGCAGCTTACGTGCAGGGAGGTTCACTGAAGCTTTCTTT.